A single TCR beta chain is shown here with its context. This specimen belongs to a study of blood T cell repertoires in COVID-19. This CDR3 region has 18 residues. V was clipped by 0 bases and J by 1 base; unmatched bases: 5. Sequencing was performed with immunoSEQ multiplex PCR; in TCRdb, only in-frame clones are kept and a portion is missing. This repertoire shows 200,000 to 250,000 clones, around nine tenths found once; its top ten account for roughly 6.5%. Sequenced sample: peripheral blood. The TCR comes from a man in his 60s who had recovered from COVID-19. The J gene is TRBJ2-2, the V gene TRBV6-7, with 10 bases identical to TRBD1. TRBV6-7 has ORF status, its function being uncertain. The DNA for the CDR3 is TGTGCCAGCAGTTACTCGGGACAGGGGAAGGGGAACACCGGGGAGCTGTTTTTT. Translation gives CASSYSGQGKGNTGELFF.